These T cell receptor beta chains were read from a single sample in a study of T cell responses to AZD1222 COVID-19 vaccine. The repertoire was sequenced with immunoSEQ multiplex PCR; TCRdb's copy has only in-frame clones and lacks some. This sample has over 150,000 clones; approximately 90% occur once, and the top ten carry roughly 6%. The sample consisted of peripheral blood, taken on day 0 of AZD1222 vaccination. The receptor source for this set is an adult in good health. The CDR3 runs from the conserved cysteine through the conserved F or W. Each record gives: D gene, J gene, V gene, CDR3 protein. D genes are given only for firm matches.

>TRBD1|TRBJ1-3|TRBV11-2
CASSRRTGLSSGNTIYF
>TRBD1|TRBJ2-7|TRBV11-2
CASSSGQGSYEQYF
>-|TRBJ2-5|TRBV2
CASRTGQETQYF
>-|TRBJ1-2|TRBV3-1/TRBV3-2
CASSPGRVGGYTF
>-|TRBJ1-1|TRBV7-3
CASSLRAEGEAFF
>TRBD1|TRBJ2-4|TRBV29-1
CSVWGDRGLFQYF
>-|TRBJ2-2|TRBV21-1
CASSKEGRGNTGELFF
>TRBD2|TRBJ2-2|TRBV10-3
CAIRRGREGRTGELFF
>TRBD1|TRBJ1-5|TRBV6-6
CASSYPRDRGGQPQHF
>-|TRBJ2-2|TRBV28
CASSLWRDDTGELFF
>TRBD1|TRBJ1-2|TRBV2
CASSSPGQVVGYTF
>-|TRBJ1-6|TRBV15
CATSRVRYRTLTGVPNSPLHF
>TRBD1|TRBJ2-2|TRBV7-9
CASSHGTGGWSNTGELFF
>-|TRBJ2-7|TRBV28
CASSTRRYEQYF
>TRBD1|TRBJ1-4|TRBV10-3
CATTPGQNNEKLFF
>TRBD1|TRBJ1-6|TRBV10-3
CAIAGTENSPLHF
>TRBD1|TRBJ1-4|TRBV5-4
CASSQKTQGRNEKLFF
>TRBD2|TRBJ2-3|TRBV5-4
CASSSGASGGFDTQYF
>TRBD2|TRBJ2-5|TRBV16
CASSQPSGSSETQYF
>TRBD1|TRBJ1-1|TRBV24-1
CATSDPGTGERSFF
>-|TRBJ2-7|TRBV6-2/TRBV6-3
CASSYFSTAYEQYF